The sequence of this T cell receptor beta chain was determined in a study of cytomegalovirus exposure and HLA in healthy donors (dated by TCRdb to the late 2010s). A note on the overall study: According to a later analysis, one platform produced both the roughly 110 validation repertoires and the approximately 600 repertoires of the first cohort. The study was designed to test whether signatures of past pathogen exposure could be identified by cataloging public T cell receptors. The study combined high-throughput TCR immunosequencing, statistical association of individual TCRs with disease status, and machine learning to predict cytomegalovirus infection status. In addition to the first cohort of roughly 670 subjects, a separate validation cohort of under 150 different subjects was used. The investigation overall reported the following: In vitro tests confirmed that a few of the cytomegalovirus-associated TCR beta chains recognize cytomegalovirus antigens. In both the original and validation cohorts, the classifier was reported to diagnose cytomegalovirus status with high specificity and sensitivity. All 120 or so repertoires were used to score co-occurrence in the validation cohort in a later analysis, because that analysis had no HLA typing for the cohort. The study listed 150 to 200 TCR beta chains as associated with cytomegalovirus. In a later analysis, TCRs clustered in the first cohort were found to also tend to co-occur in the roughly 120 validation repertoires, with about 94% of cluster scores above 0. Most TCR sequences were seen in very few donors, while some public TCRs were found in many individuals. It was suggested by the authors that the approach could potentially be generalized to other disease states and immunological phenotypes.

On this clone itself: The antigen this receptor binds is unknown. No base qualities exist here, and no much larger clone lies one base off it.

The germline V gene provides CDR1 SGHDT and CDR2 YYEEEE. The CDR3 spans 13 residues, from the cysteine through the phenylalanine. Only CDR3 DNA is held: 39 bases, read in frame from base 1. V loses 5 bases of germline sequence and J loses 7 bases, and the interval between the two ends is 15 bases. The donors belonged to the validation cohort of around 120 subjects, which was separate from the roughly 700-subject first cohort. The library was made by the immunoSEQ multiplex PCR assay. The paper's processing steps were these. To diagnose cytomegalovirus status from the catalog of TCR beta chain sequences, a statistical classification framework was built. TCRdb re-hosts the immuneACCESS table, in-frame sequences only. Its copies lack some clones; in the studies checked, an unresolved V gene accounts for under half of them, and the cause for the rest is not known. V and J calls and clone size come straight from that table; D and trimming were deduced from the DNA. This sample gives tens of thousands of clones in total; about 89% of them show up just once. Of the sample, 2.5% to 4% falls within the top ten clones.

The sequence is built from TRBV5-6 and TRBJ1-2; TRBD1 is a possible D gene, resting on 5 matching bases. The sample taken for sequencing was PBMCs. This sequence was found in a man younger than 30 in good health and CMV-seronegative. The DNA is as follows: TGTGCCAGCAGGGTTTCGGGGGTAGGTGGCTACACCTTC. This translates into CASRVSGVGGYTF.